This T cell receptor beta chain was obtained from a study of cytomegalovirus exposure and HLA in healthy donors. Across the study: An early release of data contained roughly 90 million unique TCRs, which came from HLA-typed donors. Whole-study results and caveats: A classifier reportedly called cytomegalovirus status with high sensitivity and specificity. The authors confirmed in vitro that a few CMV-associated chains were specific for CMV antigens. Indistinguishable V segments, including TRBV6-2 and TRBV6-3, were excluded.

In the case of this clone: Its antigen is undetermined.

Looked up from germline, CDR1 is SGHNT and CDR2 is YYREEE (reference sequence). V lost 0 bases and J lost 3; bases outside the gene matches: 5. This CDR3 has 15 amino acids. Amplification used 60 Vbeta primers and 13 Jbeta primers. Sequenced by immunoSEQ multiplex PCR; TCRdb stores in-frame clones only, minus some. The table shows 130,000 or so clones, with around 8.5% occurring only once. This receptor was obtained from a man aged 35 to 55 in good health and CMV-seronegative. Sequencing was performed on PBMCs. This chain uses TRBV5-4 with TRBJ1-1; 7 nucleotides line up with TRBD1. CDR3 DNA sequence: TGTGCCAGCAGCTTGGCCACAGGGGCCGACACTGAAGCTTTCTTT. This sequence encodes CASSLATGADTEAFF. The full variable domain, its missing parts supplied by reference TRBV5-4 and TRBJ1-1, is ETGVTQSPTHLIKTRGQQVTLRCSSQSGHNTVSWYQQALGQGPQFIFQYYREEENGRGNFPPRFSGLQFPNYSSELNVNALELDDSALYLCASSLATGADTEAFFGQGTRLTVV.